A single sample is the source of the 23 T cell receptor beta chains below, sequenced in a study of blood T cells in healthy people across ages. Then a second PCR, running roughly 6 to 11 cycles, was carried out with a sample-barcoded 5' primer and a J-beta primer mix. TCRdb re-called the 5' RACE reads with MiXCR, one entry per CDR3 protein. The table records some 710,000 distinct CDR3 sequences, about 20% of them present only once. Source material: blood. Receptor source: a man aged 65 to 79 in good health.

This clonotype has only one observation. This chain uses TRBV7-2 with TRBJ2-7, with 7 bases matching TRBD2. The J call may be faulty, since TRBJ2-5 better matches the DNA end. The CDR3 totals 16 residues. Germline V lookup: CDR1 SGHTA, CDR2 FQGNSA. CDR3 in DNA: TGTGCCAGCAGCTTAATAGTCGGCGGGAGTGAGGAGACCCAGTACTTC. This encodes CASSLIVGGSEETQYF.

DNA for the CDR3: TGCAGTGCTGGGGCTGGGCCACCCCCTTTTGATGCGCAGTATTTT. Its translation is CSAGAGPPPFDAQYF. The chain couples TRBV20-1 to TRBJ2-3, with D perhaps matching TRBD1 (5 bases). Trimming stripped 5 bases from V and 10 bases from J, with 25 bases between. The CDR3 runs to 15 residues. In germline, CDR1 is DFQATT, CDR2 SNEGSKA (reference sequence).

This clonotype was seen at least ten times. V usage is TRBV5-1 and J usage is TRBJ2-1, with TRBD2 matching 13 bases. Trimming took 4 bases from V and 2 from J; bases not matched to a gene: 3. CDR3 length: 16 residues. Germline assignment: CDR1 SGHRS and CDR2 YFSETQ. CDR3 sequence: CASSRGLAGAYNEQFF. CDR3 in DNA: TGCGCCAGCAGCCGAGGACTAGCGGGAGCCTACAATGAGCAGTTCTTC.

This clonotype was detected only a few times. V and J are TRBV20-1 and TRBJ2-4, with a weak D call TRBD2 (6 bases). This CDR3 is built from 13 residues. Germline assignment: CDR1 DFQATT and CDR2 SNEGSKA (reference sequence). Deletions cut 7 bases from V and 0 bases from J, with 10 bases between. CDR3 bases: TGCAGTGGGAGGGAGCTAGCCAAAAACATTCAGTACTTC. Translation gives CSGRELAKNIQYF.

Only a few counts were recorded for this clonotype. Written as DNA, the CDR3 is TGCAGCGTTGTGGGCGCTGAAGCTTTCTTT. It yields the protein CSVVGAEAFF. V usage is TRBV29-1 and J usage is TRBJ1-1, with D unclear. V gave up 4 bases and J gave up 6 bases, with 6 bases separating them. This CDR3 is 10 amino acids long. Germline-derived CDR1 and CDR2 are SQVTM and ANQGSEA.

This chain joins TRBV4-3 and TRBJ2-1, with TRBD2 matching over 9 bases. The trim removed 1 base at V and 4 bases at J, leaving 11 bases unmatched. The CDR3 contains 18 residues. Germline V lookup: CDR1 LGHNA, CDR2 YSLEER. The CDR3 DNA reads TGCGCCAGCAGCCAAGCCTTCGGAGCGGGAGGCATATACAATGAGCAGTTCTTC. It yields the protein CASSQAFGAGGIYNEQFF.

The V call is TRBV5-1, the J call TRBJ2-1; a possible D gene is TRBD1 (6 bases). Trimming took off 1 base at V and 0 bases at J, with 14 bases between the two ends. Germline loops: CDR1 SGHRS, CDR2 YFSETQ. The CDR3 covers 17 residues. Here the CDR3 DNA reads TGCGCCAGCAGCTTGTTTGGGGGCACAAACTCCTACAATGAGCAGTTCTTC. This gives the protein CASSLFGGTNSYNEQFF.

This clonotype was observed at least ten times. This rearrangement joins TRBV27 to TRBJ2-3; the D call may be TRBD1 or TRBD2 (5 bases each). The CDR3 has 15 amino acids. Trimming pared 8 bases from V and 2 bases from J, leaving 17 bases between. Germline CDR1 MNHEY, CDR2 SMNVEV (reference sequence). The CDR3 loop reads CASGTRDGITDTQYF. The CDR3 DNA sequence: TGTGCCAGCGGTACCAGGGACGGGATCACAGATACGCAGTATTTT.

This clonotype is labeled as medium-sized. The CDR3 DNA reads as TGTGCCAACCGGGGCCAAGCCAAAAACATTCAGTACTTC. This sequence encodes CANRGQAKNIQYF. The V and J genes are TRBV2 and TRBJ2-4; D is perhaps TRBD1 or TRBD2 (5 bases each). Germline CDR1 is SNHLY and CDR2 is FYNNEI. Deletions cut 10 bases from V and 0 bases from J, with 10 bases between. The CDR3 covers 13 residues.

J is TRBJ2-3 and V is TRBV10-3, with a weak D call TRBD2 (5 bases). This CDR3 region has 16 residues. Germline-derived CDR1 and CDR2 are ENHRY and SYGVKD. V lost 0 bases, J lost 2 bases, and 12 bases lay in between. CDR3 sequence (DNA): TGTGCCATCAGTGAGTCTCGGGAAAGGTCCACAGATACGCAGTATTTT. This translates into CAISESRERSTDTQYF.

The chain is built from TRBV20-1 and TRBJ1-5, with a possible D match to TRBD1 (6 bases). CDR3 length: 20 amino acids. Germline lookup yields CDR1 DFQATT and CDR2 SNEGSKA (reference sequence). Trimming took 3 bases from V and 3 from J, leaving 30 bases between them. CDR3 loop: CSARKGGGLGRRGVNQPQHF. The CDR3 bases are TGCAGTGCTAGGAAGGGAGGGGGGCTGGGAAGACGAGGGGTCAATCAGCCCCAGCATTTT.

For the CDR3, the DNA is TGTGCCAGCAGCTTAGTATCCGGGAGGCAAGAGACCCAGTACTTC. It codes for CASSLVSGRQETQYF. J is TRBJ2-5 and V is TRBV7-2, with 7 bases that match TRBD2. The CDR3 length is 15 residues. Germline CDR1 SGHTA, CDR2 FQGNSA. The J segment lost 2 bases and the V segment lost 1 base, leaving 4 bases of the junction unmatched.

V usage is TRBV3-1 and J usage is TRBJ1-6; tentative D call: TRBD1 (5 bases). The CDR3 loop spans 14 amino acids. The germline V and J ends were trimmed by 1 base and 7 bases, with 8 bases remaining between them. Per germline, CDR1 LGHDT and CDR2 YNNKEL (reference sequence). The CDR3 loop reads CASSQGGGNSPLHF. DNA of the CDR3: TGTGCCAGCAGCCAAGGGGGGGGGAATTCACCCCTCCACTTT.

The chain couples TRBV6-5 to TRBJ1-1; no clear D gene. With 6 bases removed from V and 11 bases from J, the gap between germline ends came to 16 bases. Germline CDR1 MNHEY, CDR2 SVGAGI. The CDR3 has 12 amino acids. The CDR3 DNA reads TGTGCCAGCAGCCCCGACGGAGAATCGGCTTTCTTT. Its protein product is CASSPDGESAFF.

Worth noting for this clonotype: No conserved phenylalanine or tryptophan is present at the end of the CDR3, so a read error is the likely explanation. The CDR3 loop is CASSPDRGNTEAFL. CDR3 coding DNA: TGTGCCAGCAGCCCGGACAGGGGGAACACTGAAGCTTTCCTT. V is TRBV6-5 and J is TRBJ1-1; 9 bases align to TRBD1. The length of the CDR3 is 14 residues. The ends lost 6 bases at V and 1 base at J; junction bases unmatched: 3. Germline V gene data show CDR1 as MNHEY and CDR2 as SVGAGI.

The CDR3 region has the DNA TGCGCCAGCAGCTTGGTCGTAGAGAACACCGGGGAGCTGTTTTTT. Amino acid sequence: CASSLVVENTGELFF. V is TRBV5-1 and J is TRBJ2-2; D gene uncertain. V lost 0 bases to trimming and J lost 1 base, with 7 bases between them. Germline V gene data show CDR1 as SGHRS and CDR2 as YFSETQ. The CDR3 is 15 residues long.

The rearrangement uses TRBV19 and TRBJ2-1; perhaps TRBD1 as D (6 bases). In germline, CDR1 is LNHDA, CDR2 SQIVND (reference sequence). CDR3 length: 14 amino acids. The V end was cut by 4 bases, the J end by 0 bases, with 7 bases between. CDR3 DNA: TGTGCCAGTAGTAAACAGGGCTCCTACAATGAGCAGTTCTTC. This codes for CASSKQGSYNEQFF. Full variable domain (remainder filled in from reference TRBV19 and TRBJ2-1): DGGITQSPKYLFRKEGQNVTLSCEQNLNHDAMYWYRQDPGQGLRLIYYSQIVNDFQKGDIAEGYSVSREKKESFPLTVTSAQKNPTAFYLCASSKQGSYNEQFFGPGTRLTVL.

The chain has TRBV4-3 and TRBJ1-1; D is unresolved. The germline V gene encodes CDR1 LGHNA and CDR2 YSLEER. This CDR3 comprises 19 residues. V was cut by 0 bases and J by 4 bases, with 24 bases left in between. CDR3 sequence: CASSQDGFKIVPFSTEAFF. The DNA of the CDR3 is TGCGCCAGCAGCCAAGATGGGTTCAAGATAGTCCCCTTTTCCACTGAAGCTTTCTTT.

This clonotype was seen more than once but under ten times. The V and J genes are TRBV5-1 and TRBJ1-1; weak D call: TRBD1 (6 bases). The CDR3 is 14 residues long. Germline-derived CDR1 and CDR2 are SGHRS and YFSETQ. V lost 4 bases to trimming and J lost 3 bases, with 13 bases between them. The CDR3 protein is CASSEQGEYTEAFF. The CDR3 DNA reads TGCGCCAGCAGCGAACAGGGAGAGTACACTGAAGCTTTCTTT. The full variable domain, its missing parts supplied by reference TRBV5-1 and TRBJ1-1, is KAGVTQTPRYLIKTRGQQVTLSCSPISGHRSVSWYQQTPGQGLQFLFEYFSETQRNKGNFPGRFSGRQFSNSRSEMNVSTLELGDSALYLCASSEQGEYTEAFFGQGTRLTVV.

There are a few counts of this clonotype. This chain connects TRBV5-1 to TRBJ2-3; D gene ambiguous. Germline V lookup: CDR1 SGHRS, CDR2 YFSETQ. The CDR3 runs to 14 residues. Trimming removed 3 bases at V and 2 bases at J, with 10 bases between. CDR3 residues: CASSWGETTDTQYF. The CDR3 DNA follows: TGCGCCAGCAGCTGGGGTGAGACCACAGATACGCAGTATTTT.

The chain joins TRBV5-1 to TRBJ1-4; no firm D call. Germline CDR1 reads SGHRS; CDR2 reads YFSETQ. The CDR3 sequence is 15 residues long. V was clipped by 2 bases and J by 6 bases, with 14 bases between them. The CDR3 coding sequence is TGCGCCAGCAGCTTCCGCGGAAGGAGAGATGAAAAACTGTTTTTT. As protein: CASSFRGRRDEKLFF.

The CDR3 DNA reads TGTGCCAGCAGCGGCCGGGCCGTGTTATTGGATACGCAGTATTTT. Protein sequence: CASSGRAVLLDTQYF. The rearrangement joins TRBV7-2 to TRBJ2-3; D gene uncertain. V lost 5 bases and J lost 6, with 18 bases in between. Germline CDR1 SGHTA, CDR2 FQGNSA. The CDR3 contains 15 residues.

This chain connects TRBV7-9 to TRBJ2-7; 9 bases agree with TRBD2. The trim removed 1 base at V and 5 bases at J, leaving 6 bases unmatched. The CDR3 has 15 amino acids. Germline CDR1 and CDR2: SEHNR and FQNEAQ (reference sequence). The CDR3, as DNA: TGTGCCAGCAGCTTAGGAGGACTAGCGCGCGACGAGCAGTACTTC. It yields the protein CASSLGGLARDEQYF.